These T cell receptor beta chains were read from a single sample in a study of identical twins. TCRdb redid the calling of the 5' RACE reads with MiXCR, one entry per CDR3 protein. Of 500,000 to 600,000 distinct CDR3 sequences listed, 22% are singletons. The sample also formed part of further work on T cells expressing NK-cell markers.

The specimen sequenced was CD4+ T cells sorted from blood. Source of these receptors: a woman under 30 in good health. Each CDR3 is given with its conserved first and last residue. D genes are given only for firm matches. Size values are once, few and many counts, or a class for expanded clones, and some rows have none.

CDR3aa | CDR3nt | j_gene | v_gene | abundance | d_gene
CSARDRVGGTEAFF | TGCAGTGCTAGAGATAGGGTCGGCGGCACTGAAGCTTTCTTT | TRBJ1-1 | TRBV20-1 | - | -
CASSQSDPGSGANVLTF | TGCGCCAGCAGCCAATCGGACCCCGGCTCTGGGGCCAACGTCCTGACTTTC | TRBJ2-6 | TRBV4-3 | few | -
CSARRTDNSPLHF | TGCAGTGCTAGACGAACAGACAATTCACCCCTCCACTTT | TRBJ1-6 | TRBV20-1 | few | -
CASSMSNQPQHF | TGTGCCAGCAGTATGAGTAATCAGCCCCAGCATTTT | TRBJ1-5 | TRBV12-3/TRBV12-4 | - | -
CASSYRGGHGYTF | TGTGCCAGCAGTTACCGCGGGGGACATGGCTACACCTTC | TRBJ1-2 | TRBV6-5 | - | -
CASSYSGGSGSSGANVLTF | TGTGCCAGCAGTTACTCGGGGGGTAGCGGGAGCTCTGGGGCCAACGTCCTGACTTTC | TRBJ2-6 | TRBV6-5 | few | TRBD2
CSARVGRFSYNEQFF | TGCAGTGCTAGAGTTGGGCGTTTCTCCTACAATGAGCAGTTCTTC | TRBJ2-1 | TRBV20-1 | many | -
CASSHLNTEAFF | TGCGCCAGCAGTCATCTGAACACTGAAGCTTTCTTT | TRBJ1-1 | TRBV10-2 | - | -
CASMVGEDNEQFF | TGTGCCAGCATGGTAGGAGAAGACAATGAGCAGTTCTTC | TRBJ2-1 | TRBV2 | - | -
CAISESGDGSYEQYF | TGTGCCATCAGTGAGTCAGGGGACGGCTCCTACGAGCAGTACTTC | TRBJ2-7 | TRBV10-3 | - | -
CASSSRRSQETQYF | TGTGCCAGCAGCTCCCGGCGGAGCCAAGAGACCCAGTACTTC | TRBJ2-5 | TRBV11-3 | - | -
CSASGLGLKIQETQYF | TGCAGTGCTAGTGGTCTGGGACTAAAAATACAAGAGACCCAGTACTTC | TRBJ2-5 | TRBV20-1 | - | TRBD2
CASSQRGSNQPQHF | TGTGCCAGCAGCCAAAGGGGAAGCAATCAGCCCCAGCATTTT | TRBJ1-5 | TRBV3-1 | few | -
CSVGTGTEAFF | TGCAGCGTGGGAACAGGGACCGAAGCTTTCTTT | TRBJ1-1 | TRBV29-1 | few | -
CASSLAEAGSDEQFF | TGCGCCAGCAGCTTGGCCGAAGCGGGTTCTGACGAGCAGTTCTTC | TRBJ2-1 | TRBV5-1 | few | -
CAISGGTRGQETQYF | TGTGCCATCAGTGGGGGGACCAGGGGCCAAGAGACCCAGTACTTC | TRBJ2-5 | TRBV10-3 | - | -
CASALPDRTGAGELFF | TGTGCCAGCGCGCTCCCGGACAGGACGGGGGCCGGGGAGCTGTTTTTT | TRBJ2-2 | TRBV27 | - | -
CASSQDPLRDRGRNEQFF | TGTGCCAGCAGCCAAGACCCTCTCCGGGACAGGGGGCGAAATGAGCAGTTCTTC | TRBJ2-1 | TRBV3-1 | few | TRBD1
CASSFNQGYTQYF | TGTGCCAGCAGTTTCAACCAGGGTTATACGCAGTATTTT | TRBJ2-3 | TRBV27 | few | -
CASSHTGSYGYTF | TGTGCCAGCTCTCACACCGGGAGCTATGGCTACACCTTC | TRBJ1-2 | TRBV7-2 | few | -
CAISESRARTSGASTDTQYF | TGTGCCATCAGTGAGTCAAGGGCCCGGACTAGCGGGGCTAGCACAGATACGCAGTATTTT | TRBJ2-3 | TRBV10-3 | many | TRBD2
CASSQLAGVRNEQFF | TGTGCCAGCAGCCAACTAGCGGGAGTAAGAAATGAGCAGTTCTTC | TRBJ2-1 | TRBV3-1 | once | TRBD2
CASTVSGTSTDTQYF | TGTGCCAGCACCGTTAGCGGGACTAGCACAGATACGCAGTATTTT | TRBJ2-3 | TRBV9 | few | TRBD2
CASTSGTSGGASTDTQYF | TGTGCCAGCACCTCCGGGACTAGCGGGGGTGCTAGCACAGATACGCAGTATTTT | TRBJ2-3 | TRBV9 | - | TRBD2
CSAALAGVTDTQYF | TGCAGTGCAGCGCTAGCGGGGGTCACAGATACGCAGTATTTT | TRBJ2-3 | TRBV20-1 | - | TRBD2
CASSLELASPLHF | TGCGCCAGCAGCTTGGAGTTAGCGTCACCCCTCCACTTT | TRBJ1-6 | TRBV5-1 | few | -
CASSQDRGRETDTQYF | TGCGCCAGCAGCCAAGATCGAGGAAGAGAGACAGATACGCAGTATTTT | TRBJ2-3 | TRBV4-1 | few | -